The 12 T cell receptor beta chains below all came from one sample that was sequenced in a study of post-analysis software for immune sequencing data. Study findings and constraints: Patients showed TRBV5-6, TRBV5-1 and TRBV20-1 among about five TRBV segments more frequent than in controls.

These receptors' antigens are unknown. Unique molecular identifiers had been added to the TCR beta cDNA libraries. Using its own MiXCR run on the PCR reads, TCRdb lists one record per CDR3 protein. This table holds 500,000 to 600,000 distinct CDR3 sequences, roughly two fifths found once. Material: blood. The receptors come from a girl between 10 and 17 years old with multiple sclerosis.

The rearrangement links TRBV5-6 to TRBJ2-5; 10 nucleotides match TRBD1. This CDR3 is 15 amino acids long. From germline, CDR1 is SGHDT and CDR2 YYEEEE. V trimming: 4 bases; J trimming: 2 bases; junction bases outside the gene matches: 5. This CDR3 is CASSQRDRGQETQYF. Written as DNA, the CDR3 is TGTGCCAGCAGCCAGCGGGACAGGGGTCAAGAGACCCAGTACTTC.

This clonotype was counted many times. The chain employs TRBV7-3 and TRBJ2-3, with D perhaps TRBD2 (6 bases). Germline V gene sequence: CDR1 SGHTA, CDR2 FQGTGA. The V gene lost 2 bases and the J gene lost 6 bases, with 9 bases spanning the gap. The CDR3 spans 13 residues. CDR3 nucleotides: TGTGCCAGCAGCTTAGGGGGGTTGGATACGCAGTATTTT. This codes for CASSLGGLDTQYF.

This clonotype was counted ten times or more. This chain links TRBV7-3 with TRBJ2-3; D gene unclear. This CDR3 region has 13 residues. The V gene lost 2 bases and the J gene lost 0 bases, with 3 bases spanning the gap. CDR1 SGHTA and CDR2 FQGTGA come from the germline V gene. Here the CDR3 DNA reads TGTGCCAGCAGCTTACTTAGCACAGATACGCAGTATTTT. This sequence encodes CASSLLSTDTQYF.

CDR3 loop: CASSSPQGETQYF. The CDR3 DNA follows: TGTGCCAGCAGTTCCCCACAGGGGGAGACCCAGTACTTC. V and J are TRBV28 and TRBJ2-5; 7 nucleotides agree with TRBD1. V lost 4 bases, J lost 5 bases, and 4 bases stayed unmatched. This CDR3 has 13 residues. Germline loops: CDR1 MDHEN, CDR2 SYDVKM.

The chain links TRBV5-1 to TRBJ2-3; 8 nucleotides align to TRBD1. The germline V gene has CDR1 SGHRS and CDR2 YFSETQ. CDR3 length: 16 amino acids. V gave up 0 bases and J gave up 2 bases; unmatched junction bases: 5. As DNA, the CDR3 is TGCGCCAGCAGCTTGGCAGGACAGGGAACCACAGATACGCAGTATTTT. Protein sequence: CASSLAGQGTTDTQYF.

In its sample, this clonotype was seen a few times. The chain joins TRBV12-3 or TRBV12-4 to TRBJ2-7, with TRBD2 matching 9 bases. The V gene end was trimmed by 8 bases and the J gene end by 9 bases; junction bases not matched to a gene: 5. This CDR3 contains 11 residues. CDR3 region: CASHAGGRQYF. In DNA, the CDR3 is TGTGCCAGCCACGCGGGAGGGCGGCAGTACTTC.

CDR3 region: CSASSGTNYGYTF. The CDR3 DNA reads TGCAGTGCCAGTTCGGGGACTAACTATGGCTACACCTTC. The chain carries TRBV20-1 and TRBJ1-2, with no clear D. Trimming shortened V by 6 bases and J by 0 bases, and 11 bases separated the two germline ends. The germline V gene encodes CDR1 DFQATT and CDR2 SNEGSKA (reference sequence). CDR3 length: 13 amino acids.

This clonotype was seen more than once but under ten times. The gene calls are TRBV5-1 and TRBJ2-5, with TRBD1 matching 8 bases. The end of the DNA aligns better with TRBJ2-7, so the J call may be wrong. CDR1 is SGHRS, CDR2 YFSETQ, per germline. This CDR3 region has 15 residues. The CDR3 region has the DNA TGCGCCAGCAGCTGGACAGGGTCGGGTTACTACGAGCAGTACTTC. It specifies CASSWTGSGYYEQYF.

V gene TRBV30 combines with J gene TRBJ2-3; weak D call: TRBD2 (6 bases). This CDR3 is built from 12 residues. Per the germline V gene, CDR1 is GTSNPN and CDR2 is SVGIG (reference sequence). Trimming took off 1 base at V and 6 bases at J, with 8 bases between the two ends. CDR3 DNA sequence: TGTGCCTGGAGTGAGGGACTCGATACGCAGTATTTT. This encodes CAWSEGLDTQYF.

There are a few counts of this clonotype. A much larger clone sits a single nucleotide away, making a read error possible. This sequence joins TRBV2 and TRBJ2-4, with 10 bases fitting TRBD1. The DNA end is a closer match to TRBJ2-7, so the J assignment may be wrong. Germline values: CDR1 SNHLY, CDR2 FYNNEI. This CDR3 contains 15 residues. The CDR3 loop is CAAPSKGTGDDEQYF. DNA of the CDR3: TGTGCCGCCCCCTCAAAAGGGACAGGGGACGACGAGCAGTACTTC.

This clonotype was observed once. The chain recombines TRBV10-3 with TRBJ2-5; 9 bases are shared with TRBD2. This CDR3 is built from 16 residues. CDR1 is ENHRY, CDR2 SYGVKD, per germline. V lost 3 bases and J lost 4; bases outside the gene matches: 9. The CDR3 coding sequence is TGTGCCATCAGTGACCCCCCAGCGGGGGGCGTAGAGACCCAGTACTTC. Translated: CAISDPPAGGVETQYF.

V is TRBV5-6 and J is TRBJ1-2; possible D gene TRBD1, 5 bases. V lost 2 bases, J lost 8 bases, and 16 bases lay in between. This CDR3 contains 14 residues. Germline lookup yields CDR1 SGHDT and CDR2 YYEEEE. DNA of the CDR3: TGTGCCAGCAGCTTACCACTAAGGGGCTGGGGCTACACCTTC. It is translated as CASSLPLRGWGYTF.